What follows are 5 T cell receptor beta chains derived from one specimen sequenced in a study of T cell changes during pregnancy in multiple sclerosis. Measured with immunoSEQ multiplex PCR; TCRdb has only the in-frame clones, and not every one. The sample lists some 69,000 clones, 90% occurring once. The material sequenced was peripheral blood, taken in the second trimester of pregnancy. The origin of the receptors is a female donor in good health, enrolled as a control in a pregnancy study.

The gene calls are TRBV4-2 and TRBJ2-5; 12 bases are shared with TRBD2. This CDR3 comprises 16 residues. Germline-derived CDR1 and CDR2 are LGHNA and YNFKEQ. V was clipped by 3 bases and J by 5 bases; unmatched bases: 7. CDR3 amino acids: CASSHLTSGSFETQYF. CDR3 coding DNA: TGTGCCAGCAGCCATTTGACTAGCGGGAGTTTCGAGACCCAGTACTTC.

The chain uses TRBV19 and TRBJ1-5; 12 bases are shared with TRBD1. V trimming: 5 bases; J trimming: 7 bases; junction bases outside the gene matches: 6. The CDR3 is made up of 15 amino acids. Germline loops: CDR1 LNHDA, CDR2 SQIVND (reference sequence). The CDR3 DNA reads as TGTGCCAGTAGTGCGGGACAGGGGGCTGGGCAGCCCCAGCATTTT. It specifies CASSAGQGAGQPQHF.

The gene calls are TRBV10-3 and TRBJ1-2; D not resolved. CDR3 size: 15 residues. Between the trimmed V and J ends, which lost 5 bases and 2 bases, there was a span of 15 bases. CDR1 and CDR2 from the germline V gene are ENHRY and SYGVKD. The CDR3: CAISRQAPWNYGYTF. The CDR3 DNA reads as TGTGCCATCAGTCGTCAGGCCCCCTGGAACTATGGCTACACCTTC.

The chain uses TRBV23-1 and TRBJ2-5, with 8 positions matching TRBD1. TRBV23-1 is an open reading frame, and its role is uncertain. The CDR3 extends over 15 amino acids. V dropped 10 bases and J dropped 1; count of bases not matched to a gene: 11. This chain's CDR3 is CAKGQDPKLQETQYF. In DNA, the CDR3 is TGCGCCAAGGGACAGGACCCGAAACTCCAAGAGACCCAGTACTTC.

This clone was seen once. This chain links TRBV30 with TRBJ2-7; 7 bases fit TRBD1. The CDR3 is made up of 15 amino acids. Losses at the gene ends were 3 bases for V and 7 bases for J; bases not matched to a gene: 15. Germline V lookup: CDR1 GTSNPN, CDR2 SVGIG (reference sequence). The DNA of the CDR3 is TGTGCCTGGAGGGACCCCGGGACAGCGACTCTGGAGCAGTACTTC. Protein product: CAWRDPGTATLEQYF.